This T cell receptor beta chain was retrieved from a study of blood T cell repertoires in COVID-19. Germline V gene lookup returns CDR1 ENHRY and CDR2 SYGVKD. V lost 4 bases to trimming and J lost 4 bases, with 8 bases between them. The CDR3 loop spans 13 amino acids. Produced via immunoSEQ multiplex PCR; TCRdb's table is partial and in-frame only. This sample carries about 230,000 clones, roughly 80% of them seen once, and the ten largest clones take just under 7.5%. The rearrangement joins TRBV10-3 to TRBJ2-1; D remains ambiguous. The sequence was obtained from a woman between 45 and 65 years old with acute or convalescent COVID-19. Sequencing was done on a sample of peripheral blood. The CDR3 DNA follows: TGTGCCATCAGTGGAGGATCGTACAATGAGCAGTTCTTC. Its protein is CAISGGSYNEQFF.